A few counts support the clone carrying this T cell receptor beta chain. CDR1 and CDR2 (germline): MDHEN, SYDVKM. The CDR3 extends over 15 amino acids. V dropped 4 bases and J dropped 2 bases, with 12 bases sitting between them. The sample comes from a study of T-cell memory formation after mild COVID-19. Study in general: Largely, the TCR clusters proved donor specific.

Via MiXCR, TCRdb re-called the 5' RACE reads, giving one row per CDR3 protein. The sample has around 110,000 distinct CDR3 sequences; approximately 15% are singletons. V gene TRBV28 combines with J gene TRBJ1-5; D may be TRBD1 (5 bases). The sequenced material came from PBMCs or a T cell subset sorted from them (not recorded which). The receptor was derived from a man aged 18 to 29 who had mild COVID-19 (a few samples of this study predate the infection). Cell type and time point are not known. CDR3 sequence reads: CASSWTMGGNQPQHF. CDR3 sequence (DNA): TGTGCCAGCAGTTGGACGATGGGGGGCAATCAGCCCCAGCATTTT.